Listed below are T cell receptor beta chains from one sample, sequenced in a study of PD-1 blockade in classical Hodgkin lymphoma. Profiling relied on immunoSEQ multiplex PCR, and the TCRdb table lists in-frame clones only, not all of them. The table records roughly 35,000 clones, 85% to 90% of them present only once. Sample: peripheral blood mononuclear cells (PBMCs), taken before the second cycle of nivolumab. These receptors were collected from a human donor with classical Hodgkin lymphoma. The conserved cysteine and the conserved F or W are not part of the CDR3 here.

V gene,CDR3 protein
TRBV27,ASSFGLTKNIQY
TRBV9,ASSARGLANTGELF
TRBV5-1,ASSVTSRGDSPLH
TRBV11-2,ASSPSFRGRSNAVYEQY
TRBV6-5,ASSYPGALSYEQY
TRBV27,ASRGLGNTGELF
TRBV5-1,ASSGMSTGYGGYT
TRBV6-1,ASSWQPEAF
TRBV6-6,ATITRDPEGETQY
TRBV18,ASSPDRFGTEAF
TRBV15,ATSRGGRAGGTDTQY
TRBV19,ASSLEAGTGELF
TRBV2,ASIGYRVPYEQY
TRBV6-4,ASSFKRGSYNEQF
TRBV21-1,ASSNRRYQGYEQY
TRBV5-1,ASSLARTGVVYEQY
TRBV30,AWKNPGDTIY